This TCR beta chain was profiled in a study of graft-versus-host responses after intestinal transplantation. In the study overall: Multivisceral, liver-intestinal, or isolated intestinal transplants were received by the recipients.

CDR1 KGHSH and CDR2 LQKENI come from the germline V gene. Trimming took 8 bases from V and 8 from J; bases not matched to a gene: 7. The length of the CDR3 is 13 residues. Repertoires were generated with immunoSEQ multiplex PCR, while TCRdb's copy carries only in-frame clones and drops some. The sample carries approximately 50,000 clones, approximately 84% recorded once. General observations from the study: Patients with graft-donor T cell macrochimerism had high graft-versus-host to host-versus-graft clonal ratios in allografts.

Concerning this clone: Its cognate antigen is unknown.

The sequence came from a human donor who was the organ donor for an intestinal transplant. Sequencing was performed on unstimulated CD4+ T cells sorted from spleen or lymph node cells, taken before transplant. This chain connects TRBV18 to TRBJ1-4, with 8 bases fitting TRBD1. The CDR3 DNA sequence: TGTGCCAGCGGACAGGGCGCCGAGGAAAAACTGTTTTTT. This codes for CASGQGAEEKLFF.